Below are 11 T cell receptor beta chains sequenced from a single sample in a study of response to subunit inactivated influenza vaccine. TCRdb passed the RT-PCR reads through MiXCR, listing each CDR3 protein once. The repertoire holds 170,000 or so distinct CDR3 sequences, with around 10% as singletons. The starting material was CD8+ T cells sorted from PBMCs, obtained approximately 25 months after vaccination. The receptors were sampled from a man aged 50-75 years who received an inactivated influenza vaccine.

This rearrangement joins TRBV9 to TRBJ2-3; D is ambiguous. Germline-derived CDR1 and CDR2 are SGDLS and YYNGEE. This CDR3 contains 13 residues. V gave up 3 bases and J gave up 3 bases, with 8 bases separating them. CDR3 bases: TGTGCCAGCAGCGCCCATAGGACAGATACGCAGTATTTT. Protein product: CASSAHRTDTQYF.

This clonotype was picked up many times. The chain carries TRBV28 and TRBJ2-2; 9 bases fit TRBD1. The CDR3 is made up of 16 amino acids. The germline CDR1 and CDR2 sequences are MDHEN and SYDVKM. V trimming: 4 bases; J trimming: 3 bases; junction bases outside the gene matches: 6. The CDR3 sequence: CASSSLWTGDTGELFF. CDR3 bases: TGTGCCAGCAGTTCTTTGTGGACAGGGGACACCGGGGAGCTGTTTTTT.

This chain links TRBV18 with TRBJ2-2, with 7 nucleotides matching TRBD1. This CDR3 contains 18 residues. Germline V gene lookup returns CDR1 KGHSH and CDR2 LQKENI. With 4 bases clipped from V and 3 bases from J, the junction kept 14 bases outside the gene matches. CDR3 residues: CASSLDGTVKIYTGELFF. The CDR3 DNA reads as TGTGCCAGCTCACTAGACGGGACAGTGAAAATTTACACCGGGGAGCTGTTTTTT.

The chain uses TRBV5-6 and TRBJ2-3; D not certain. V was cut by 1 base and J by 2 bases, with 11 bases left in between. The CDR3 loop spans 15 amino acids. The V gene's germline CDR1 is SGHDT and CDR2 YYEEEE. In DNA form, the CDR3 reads TGTGCCAGCAGCTTGTCTGGTTTCTACACAGATACGCAGTATTTT. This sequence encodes CASSLSGFYTDTQYF.

The CDR3 DNA reads TGTGCCAGCAGCCCCCCCCAGGGGACGCCCGGCGAAGATACGCAGTATTTT. Amino acid sequence: CASSPPQGTPGEDTQYF. This chain joins TRBV7-9 and TRBJ2-3, with D possibly TRBD1 on 6 matching bases. Trimming took off 5 bases at V and 5 bases at J, with 23 bases between the two ends. The CDR3 loop spans 17 amino acids. The germline V gene has CDR1 SEHNR and CDR2 FQNEAQ (reference sequence).

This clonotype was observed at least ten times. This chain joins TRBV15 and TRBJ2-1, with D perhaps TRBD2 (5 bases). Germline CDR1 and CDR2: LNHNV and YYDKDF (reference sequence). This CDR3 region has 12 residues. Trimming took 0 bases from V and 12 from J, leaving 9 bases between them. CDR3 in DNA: TGTGCCACCAGCAGAGAGGAAGGGAGGCAGTTCTTC. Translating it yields CATSREEGRQFF.

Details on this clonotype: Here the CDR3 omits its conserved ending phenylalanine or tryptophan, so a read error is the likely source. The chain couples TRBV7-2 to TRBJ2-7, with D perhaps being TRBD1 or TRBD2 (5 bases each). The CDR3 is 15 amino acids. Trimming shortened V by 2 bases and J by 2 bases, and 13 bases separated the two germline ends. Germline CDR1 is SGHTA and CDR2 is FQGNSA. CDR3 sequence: CASSLLRGDPYEQYL. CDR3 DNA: TGTGCCAGCAGCTTATTACGAGGGGACCCCTACGAGCAGTACCTC.

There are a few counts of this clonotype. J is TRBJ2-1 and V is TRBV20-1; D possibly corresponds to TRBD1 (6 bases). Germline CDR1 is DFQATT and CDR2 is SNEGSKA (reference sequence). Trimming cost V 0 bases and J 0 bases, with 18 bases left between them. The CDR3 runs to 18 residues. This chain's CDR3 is CSARDFRFPRGSYNEQFF. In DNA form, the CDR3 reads TGCAGTGCTAGAGATTTTCGCTTCCCCAGGGGCTCCTACAATGAGCAGTTCTTC.

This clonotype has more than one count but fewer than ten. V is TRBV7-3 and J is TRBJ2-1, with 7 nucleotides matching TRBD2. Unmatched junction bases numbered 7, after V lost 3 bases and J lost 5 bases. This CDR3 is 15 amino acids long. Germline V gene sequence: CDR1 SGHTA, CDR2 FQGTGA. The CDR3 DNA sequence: TGTGCCAGCAGCTTCTGGGGGGGGTCTAACAATGAGCAGTTCTTC. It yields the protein CASSFWGGSNNEQFF. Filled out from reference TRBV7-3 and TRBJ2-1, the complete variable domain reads GAGVSQTPSNKVTEKGKYVELRCDPISGHTALYWYRQSLGQGPEFLIYFQGTGAADDSGLPNDRFFAVRPEGSVSTLKIQRTERGDSAVYLCASSFWGGSNNEQFFGPGTRLTVL.

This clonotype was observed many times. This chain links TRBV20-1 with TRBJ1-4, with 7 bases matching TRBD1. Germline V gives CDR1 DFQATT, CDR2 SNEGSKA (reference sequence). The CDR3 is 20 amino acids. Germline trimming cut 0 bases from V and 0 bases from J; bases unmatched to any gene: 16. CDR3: CSARDLYSGQSGTTNEKLFF. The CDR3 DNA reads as TGCAGTGCTAGAGATCTGTACTCGGGACAGTCGGGAACAACTAATGAAAAACTGTTTTTT.

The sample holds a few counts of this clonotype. Here the CDR3 reads CASSYYNERAGGDTGELFF. In DNA form, the CDR3 reads TGTGCCAGCAGTTACTACAACGAAAGAGCGGGAGGGGATACCGGGGAGCTGTTTTTT. The chain combines TRBV6-2 or TRBV6-3 with TRBJ2-2; TRBD2 matches 10 bases. The germline V gene encodes CDR1 MNHEY and CDR2 SVGEGT. V lost 1 base, J lost 5 bases, and 13 bases stayed unmatched. The CDR3 extends over 19 amino acids.